The entry below describes one TCR beta chain. Its antigen is unknown. There are no base qualities to consult, and no much larger clone falls within one base. Collaborating institutions collected whole blood in K2EDTA tubes following their own protocols. For TCRbeta analysis, collaborator samples were shipped as frozen whole blood, as isolated PBMCs, or as DNA extracted from either sample type. V loses 0 bases, J loses 9 bases, and the germline ends lie 9 bases apart. Per the germline V gene, SGHTA is the CDR1 and FQGTGA is the CDR2. The CDR3 starts with the cysteine, ends with the phenylalanine, and has 14 residues. Only the CDR3 region is kept as DNA, spanning 42 bases read in frame from base 1. TCRbeta CDR3 regions were amplified from genomic DNA by means of the immunoSEQ Assay, a bias-controlled multiplex PCR. The paper's data handling went like this. Within the assay, amplification of reference gene primers was used to estimate how many nucleated cells each sample contained. To quantify the absolute abundance of each unique TCRbeta CDR3 rearrangement, sequence reads were collapsed and filtered. Productive Simpson clonality was computed per sample as the square root of Simpson's diversity index over productive rearrangements. As stored in TCRdb, this immuneACCESS dataset retains in-frame rearrangements with V and J assigned. A fraction of the clones does not appear; measured against another copy, unresolved V genes explain less than half of the discrepancy, and the remainder lacks a known reason. V and J calls and clone size are as listed in that table; D and trimming were resolved from the DNA. The sample table holds about 95,000 clones, of which 85% to 95% were seen once. The top ten clonotypes cover 3% to 4.5% of the sample.

The data were taken from a study of blood T cell repertoires in COVID-19 (dated by TCRdb to the early 2020s). About the study as a whole: The collaborator samples originated in the United States, Italy and Spain and spanned the acute and convalescent phases of COVID-19. Subjects who had been exposed to COVID-19, were actively infected with it, or had recovered from it provided the deeply sampled blood TCRbeta repertoires that made up the dataset. The sample metadata nearly always contained a de-identified subject ID, COVID-19 status, age in years and sex. Where HLA class I and class II types were available, the types were taken from metadata supplied by the sample provider, not from assay-based typing. The samples were drawn from two sources: the first 160 participants of the ongoing ImmuneRACE study, and approximately 1,300 subjects contributed by 6 global collaborators. The repertoires were released in a freely available public database intended as a resource for research on the immune response to SARS-CoV-2. The prospective study material was composed of cDNA or gDNA derived from T cells, B-cell-depleted T cells, or PBMCs.

Points the paper makes about the study in general: The quantity of clinical and demographic metadata differed by source and by participant and was supplied without curation.

The clonotype comes from a woman in her forties or fifties in a cohort sampled during active COVID-19. Sequencing used peripheral blood. The sequence joins TRBV7-3 to TRBJ1-6; the D gene is perhaps TRBD1, on 5 matching bases. The sequence in DNA is TGTGCCAGCAGCTTAACGTCGGGGGGTTCACCCCTCCACTTT. It specifies CASSLTSGGSPLHF. Where the CDR3 stops, the reference TRBV7-3 and TRBJ1-6 genes take over; the full variable domain is GAGVSQTPSNKVTEKGKYVELRCDPISGHTALYWYRQSLGQGPEFLIYFQGTGAADDSGLPNDRFFAVRPEGSVSTLKIQRTERGDSAVYLCASSLTSGGSPLHFGNGTRLTVT.